A single sample is the source of the 2 T cell receptor beta chains below, sequenced in a study of blood T cell repertoires in COVID-19. Libraries were prepared by immunoSEQ multiplex PCR; TCRdb keeps only in-frame clonotypes and omits some of them. The sample consists of about 180,000 clones, 65% to 85% of them appearing once. The sequenced sample was peripheral blood. The origin of the receptors is a woman aged 40 to 50 with COVID-19, enrolled during active disease.

The chain combines TRBV24-1 with TRBJ2-5; weak D call: TRBD1 (6 bases). The V gene's germline CDR1 is KGHDR and CDR2 SFDVKD. This CDR3 is 18 amino acids long. V lost 2 bases to trimming and J lost 5 bases, with 23 bases between them. CDR3 DNA: TGTGCCACCAGTGATTCCGAATGGACCCACAGGGCTGGGGAGACCCAGTACTTC. Protein: CATSDSEWTHRAGETQYF.

The gene calls are TRBV10-2 and TRBJ2-3; a weak D match, TRBD1 (5 bases). Germline CDR1 and CDR2: WSHSY and SAAADI. The CDR3 is 15 amino acids. Trimming removed 6 bases from V and 2 bases from J, with 15 bases in between. The CDR3 loop is CASRELGDLTDTQYF. CDR3 DNA sequence: TGCGCCAGCAGGGAATTAGGGGATCTCACAGATACGCAGTATTTT.